The T cell receptor (beta chain) described here comes from a study of T cells after yellow fever vaccination. Broader study findings: Reappearance after the booster was seen for most primary-vaccination clones, at 95% to 97% CD4 and 75% to 90% CD8. Abundant bulk-derived clonotypes could contaminate FACS-sorted repertoires.

This clonotype came up many times. Its antigen is unidentified. Using its own MiXCR run on the 5' RACE reads, TCRdb lists one record per CDR3 protein. The top ten hold approximately 16% of the sample, which has about 360,000 distinct CDR3 sequences, more than 5.5% seen once. Trimming took off 5 bases at V and 0 bases at J, with 9 bases between the two ends. The CDR3 runs 14 residues. Germline CDR1 SGHTA, CDR2 FQGNSA. The TCR sequence derives from a man aged 25 to 40 who received the YFV17D yellow fever vaccine. The sample consisted of PBMCs, taken 5 days after the yellow fever booster vaccination. The chain couples TRBV7-2 to TRBJ2-3, with D maybe TRBD1 (6 bases). The CDR3 is CASSPDRSTDTQYF. CDR3 nucleotides: TGTGCCAGCAGCCCGGACAGAAGCACAGATACGCAGTATTTT.